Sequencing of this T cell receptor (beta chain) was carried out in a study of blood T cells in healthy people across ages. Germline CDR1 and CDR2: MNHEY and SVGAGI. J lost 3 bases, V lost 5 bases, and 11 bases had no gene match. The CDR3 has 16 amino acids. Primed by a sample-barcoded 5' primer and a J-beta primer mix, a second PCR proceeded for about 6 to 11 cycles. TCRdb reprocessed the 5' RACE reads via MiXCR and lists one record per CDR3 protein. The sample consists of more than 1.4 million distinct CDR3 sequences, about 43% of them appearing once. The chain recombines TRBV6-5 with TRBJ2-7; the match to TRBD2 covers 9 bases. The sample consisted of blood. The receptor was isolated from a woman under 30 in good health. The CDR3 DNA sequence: TGTGCCAGCAGTATCCTGGGGACTAGCAATCTCTACGAGCAGTACTTC. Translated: CASSILGTSNLYEQYF.